Following are 30 T cell receptor beta chains from one sample sequenced in a study of control samples from healthy donors and cancer patients. Assay: immunoSEQ multiplex PCR; the TCRdb copy retains only in-frame clones and omits some. Of about 86,000 clones listed, 90% to 95% are singletons. Sequences were obtained from blood. The receptors were gathered from a woman under 30 in good health.

The gene calls are TRBV27 and TRBJ1-4; TRBD1 is a possible D gene (6 bases). Germline V gene lookup returns CDR1 MNHEY and CDR2 SMNVEV (reference sequence). The CDR3 covers 14 residues. Trimming cost V 0 bases and J 8 bases, with 10 bases left between them. The DNA of the CDR3 is TGTGCCAGCAGTTTATCACAGGGTGGCGAAAAACTGTTTTTT. Protein: CASSLSQGGEKLFF.

The chain joins TRBV27 to TRBJ2-7; 7 bases align to TRBD1. The CDR3 runs to 13 residues. The germline V gene has CDR1 MNHEY and CDR2 SMNVEV (reference sequence). V shed 5 bases, J shed 3 bases, and the junction held 4 bases outside the gene matches. CDR3 nucleotides: TGTGCCAGCAGTCCGGGGACAGTCTACGAGCAGTACTTC. Protein product: CASSPGTVYEQYF.

The chain recombines TRBV9 with TRBJ1-2; TRBD1 matches at 11 bases. With V trimmed by 3 bases and J by 4 bases, 8 bases remained unmatched. Per the germline V gene, CDR1 is SGDLS and CDR2 is YYNGEE. CDR3 length equals 16 residues. The chain's CDR3 is CASSDRTGGDLYGYTF. DNA of the CDR3: TGTGCCAGCAGCGACCGGACAGGGGGCGATCTCTATGGCTACACCTTC.

The V and J genes are TRBV7-2 and TRBJ2-3, with D perhaps TRBD2 (5 bases). V dropped 5 bases and J dropped 1 base, with 13 bases sitting between them. The V gene's germline CDR1 is SGHTA and CDR2 FQGNSA. CDR3 length: 15 amino acids. The CDR3 coding sequence is TGTGCCAGCAGCCCTCGTGGTAGCGGCACAGATACGCAGTATTTT. It translates to CASSPRGSGTDTQYF.

This clone was found a few times. The V and J genes are TRBV18 and TRBJ2-7; weak D call: TRBD1 (5 bases). V gave up 2 bases and J gave up 0 bases, with 14 bases separating them. The germline V gene encodes CDR1 KGHSH and CDR2 LQKENI. The CDR3 has 16 residues. The CDR3 nucleotides read TGTGCCAGCTCACCAGGTAGGACACAAAGCTCCTACGAGCAGTACTTC. Its translation: CASSPGRTQSSYEQYF.

The chain couples TRBV11-2 to TRBJ1-1; a weak D match, TRBD1 (5 bases). CDR1 and CDR2 from the germline V gene are SGHAT and FQNNGV. Between the trimmed V and J ends, which lost 7 bases and 2 bases, there was a span of 14 bases. The CDR3 extends over 14 amino acids. CDR3 sequence (DNA): TGTGCCAGCACCCCAGGGCCCTTTAACACTGAAGCTTTCTTT. As protein: CASTPGPFNTEAFF.

The chain carries TRBV21-1 and TRBJ1-5; the table's D call of TRBD1 was not tested on the DNA. TRBV21-1 constitutes a pseudogene. The CDR3 runs to 14 residues. The CDR3 bases are TGTGCCAGCAACAAGACACTTAGCAATCAGCCCCAGCATTTT. It translates to CASNKTLSNQPQHF.

V gene TRBV6-1 combines with J gene TRBJ1-2, with TRBD1 as a possible D gene (5 bases). The V gene lost 1 base and the J gene lost 7 bases, with 13 bases spanning the gap. The germline V gene encodes CDR1 MNHNS and CDR2 SASEGT. The CDR3 consists of 14 residues. The CDR3 sequence: CASSEGGGVGGYTF. The CDR3 DNA follows: TGTGCCAGCAGTGAAGGTGGGGGAGTCGGTGGCTACACCTTC.

This rearrangement joins TRBV9 to TRBJ1-6; D possibly corresponds to TRBD1 (5 bases). V was shortened by 1 base and J by 13 bases, with 36 bases between the two germline ends. CDR1 is SGDLS, CDR2 YYNGEE, per germline. The CDR3 spans 21 residues. DNA of the CDR3: TGTGCCAGCAGCGTAATTAAAGGGGTCGCTCCTTTCGATAAAGGGGTTTCGCCCCTCCACTTT. Translating it yields CASSVIKGVAPFDKGVSPLHF.

This chain uses TRBV7-9 with TRBJ2-7; perhaps D is TRBD1 or TRBD2 (6 bases each). V was shortened by 5 bases and J by 4 bases, with 21 bases between the two germline ends. From germline, CDR1 is SEHNR and CDR2 FQNEAQ (reference sequence). This CDR3 has 16 residues. The CDR3 DNA follows: TGTGCCAGCAGCCCCCCCGGGGGCGGGACACAATACGAGCAGTACTTC. This encodes CASSPPGGGTQYEQYF.

The chain joins TRBV5-1 to TRBJ1-2; 10 positions match TRBD1. Losses at the gene ends were 4 bases for V and 4 bases for J; bases not matched to a gene: 7. The germline gives CDR1 SGHRS, CDR2 YFSETQ. The CDR3 spans 15 residues. The CDR3 here is CASSDRDRGTYGYTF. DNA for the CDR3: TGCGCCAGCAGCGACCGGGACAGGGGCACCTATGGCTACACCTTC.

This chain uses TRBV29-1 with TRBJ2-7, with 7 bases matching TRBD1. There are 15 residues in the CDR3. J was trimmed by 2 bases and V by 7 bases; bases with no gene match: 14. In germline, CDR1 is SQVTM, CDR2 ANQGSEA. The CDR3 region is CSGQLTTGSTYEQYF. The CDR3 nucleotides read TGCAGCGGACAATTAACGACAGGGTCTACCTACGAGCAGTACTTC.

The V and J genes are TRBV7-2 and TRBJ2-3, with TRBD2 identical over 9 bases. This CDR3 region has 15 residues. Trimming cost V 0 bases and J 6 bases; bases outside gene matches: 4. The V gene's germline CDR1 is SGHTA and CDR2 FQGNSA. The CDR3 is CASSLAAGGPDTQYF. The CDR3 coding sequence is TGTGCCAGCAGCTTAGCCGCGGGAGGGCCGGATACGCAGTATTTT.

The chain links TRBV7-9 to TRBJ1-1; D remains unclear. From germline, CDR1 is SEHNR and CDR2 FQNEAQ (reference sequence). CDR3 length equals 16 residues. V shed 2 bases and J shed 5 bases, with 18 bases lying between them. CDR3 amino acids: CASSLRVRPGGTEAFF. The CDR3 nucleotides are TGTGCCAGCAGCTTAAGAGTCAGGCCGGGAGGGACTGAAGCTTTCTTT.

The chain couples TRBV10-2 to TRBJ2-7, with 7 bases that match TRBD1. This CDR3 contains 15 residues. V trimming: 3 bases; J trimming: 2 bases; junction bases outside the gene matches: 7. In germline, CDR1 is WSHSY, CDR2 SAAADI. The CDR3 sequence: CASSETAGTAYEQYF. The CDR3, as DNA: TGCGCCAGCAGTGAAACTGCCGGGACAGCCTACGAGCAGTACTTC.

V and J are TRBV28 and TRBJ1-1; the D is unclear. Germline loops: CDR1 MDHEN, CDR2 SYDVKM. Trimming stripped 2 bases from V and 0 bases from J, with 13 bases between. The CDR3 totals 16 residues. The CDR3 loop is CASSLTPAALNTEAFF. The CDR3 DNA is TGTGCCAGCAGTTTAACCCCGGCAGCCTTGAACACTGAAGCTTTCTTT.

The chain carries TRBV5-4 and TRBJ2-5; unclear D gene. The CDR3 contains 14 residues. Germline values: CDR1 SGHNT, CDR2 YYREEE (reference sequence). V gave up 0 bases and J gave up 5 bases, with 11 bases separating them. CDR3 amino acids: CASSLEPVFETQYF. DNA for the CDR3: TGTGCCAGCAGCTTGGAACCAGTTTTTGAGACCCAGTACTTC.

The chain joins TRBV18 to TRBJ2-1, with no clear D. V was clipped by 4 bases and J by 7 bases, with 8 bases between them. Germline V gene lookup returns CDR1 KGHSH and CDR2 LQKENI. The CDR3 is 12 residues long. The CDR3 nucleotides are TGTGCCAGCTCACGGAAGGAGAATGAGCAGTTCTTC. It encodes CASSRKENEQFF.

This sequence joins TRBV5-4 and TRBJ1-2; perhaps TRBD1 as D (5 bases). This CDR3 is built from 15 residues. The V and J ends lost 1 base and 5 bases respectively, with 15 bases between them. Germline V CDR1 and CDR2: SGHNT, YYREEE (reference sequence). CDR3 in DNA: TGTGCCAGCAGCTTGTGGGACCCCCGAGGGTATGGCTACACCTTC. Its translation is CASSLWDPRGYGYTF.

The rearrangement links TRBV19 to TRBJ2-3; unclear D gene. Trimming stripped 3 bases from V and 4 bases from J, with 17 bases between. Germline CDR1 reads LNHDA; CDR2 reads SQIVND (reference sequence). CDR3 length equals 16 residues. The CDR3 coding sequence is TGTGCCAGTAGTATCGCAAGCAGGTCTCTAGCAGATACGCAGTATTTT. Its protein is CASSIASRSLADTQYF. Full variable domain (missing parts from reference TRBV19 and TRBJ2-3): DGGITQSPKYLFRKEGQNVTLSCEQNLNHDAMYWYRQDPGQGLRLIYYSQIVNDFQKGDIAEGYSVSREKKESFPLTVTSAQKNPTAFYLCASSIASRSLADTQYFGPGTRLTVL.

The chain carries TRBV7-2 and TRBJ2-3, with D perhaps matching TRBD2 (5 bases). The germline V gene encodes CDR1 SGHTA and CDR2 FQGNSA. V was clipped by 4 bases and J by 5 bases, with 22 bases between them. The CDR3 is made up of 17 amino acids. This CDR3 reads CASSSRIGLSQKDTQYF. The CDR3 DNA is TGTGCCAGCAGCTCCCGAATCGGACTTTCGCAAAAAGATACGCAGTATTTT.

The genes are TRBV7-9 and TRBJ2-6, with 7 bases fitting TRBD2. The CDR3 spans 15 residues. J gave up 2 bases and V 5 bases, and 3 bases lay outside the gene matches. The germline gives CDR1 SEHNR, CDR2 FQNEAQ (reference sequence). CDR3 bases: TGTGCCAGCAGCAGCGGGACCACTGGGGCCAACGTCCTGACTTTC. Protein sequence: CASSSGTTGANVLTF.

The chain is built from TRBV5-1 and TRBJ2-7; 7 bases are a match to TRBD1. The V segment lost 4 bases and the J segment 1 base; nucleotides outside the gene matches: 11. Germline V gene data show CDR1 as SGHRS and CDR2 as YFSETQ. The CDR3 extends over 16 amino acids. The CDR3, as DNA: TGCGCCAGCAGCCTCCCCGGGACAGCGGTATCCTACGAGCAGTACTTC. It encodes CASSLPGTAVSYEQYF.

The V and J genes are TRBV5-1 and TRBJ2-5; 9 nucleotides align to TRBD2. J gave up 5 bases and V 0 bases, and 5 bases lay outside the gene matches. This CDR3 contains 15 residues. From germline, CDR1 is SGHRS and CDR2 YFSETQ. CDR3 nucleotides: TGCGCCAGCAGCTTGGACGGGACTAGCCAGGAGACCCAGTACTTC. It codes for CASSLDGTSQETQYF.

This sequence joins TRBV28 and TRBJ2-7; D might be TRBD1 or TRBD2, each matching 6 bases. The germline CDR1 and CDR2 sequences are MDHEN and SYDVKM. Trimming took off 6 bases at V and 3 bases at J, with 21 bases between the two ends. CDR3 length: 16 residues. CDR3 sequence reads: CASSPLEGVLSYEQYF. DNA for the CDR3: TGTGCCAGCAGCCCTCTGGAGGGGGTTTTAAGCTACGAGCAGTACTTC.

This rearrangement joins TRBV7-6 to TRBJ2-1; the D is unclear. The germline V gene has CDR1 SGHVS and CDR2 FNYEAQ. This CDR3 has 13 residues. V was pared by 2 bases and J by 4 bases, with 6 bases between. This CDR3 is CASSLLGYNEQFF. DNA of the CDR3: TGTGCCAGCAGCTTACTAGGATACAATGAGCAGTTCTTC.

The V gene is TRBV20-1, the J gene TRBJ2-3; TRBD2 matches 8 bases. V dropped 3 bases and J dropped 9; count of bases not matched to a gene: 11. Per germline, CDR1 DFQATT and CDR2 SNEGSKA (reference sequence). This CDR3 comprises 14 residues. The CDR3 here is CSASWAGGSGTQYF. The CDR3 region has the DNA TGCAGTGCTAGTTGGGCGGGAGGTTCGGGCACGCAGTATTTT.

V is TRBV6-5 and J is TRBJ1-6; no clear D. Per the germline V gene, CDR1 is MNHEY and CDR2 is SVGAGI. Between the trimmed V and J ends, which lost 0 bases and 8 bases, there was a span of 14 bases. The CDR3 is 16 residues long. The CDR3 reads CASSYSTVKGDSPLHF. The CDR3, as DNA: TGTGCCAGCAGTTACTCGACTGTAAAGGGAGATTCACCCCTCCACTTT.

The V and J genes are TRBV5-1 and TRBJ2-2; D remains unclear. This CDR3 has 11 amino acids. Trimming left V 1 base short and J 7 bases short, with 2 bases between. Germline V gene sequence: CDR1 SGHRS, CDR2 YFSETQ. CDR3 coding DNA: TGCGCCAGCAGCTTGTTCGGGGAGCTGTTTTTT. Translation: CASSLFGELFF.

This chain links TRBV11-3 with TRBJ1-1; a possible D gene is TRBD1 (6 bases). The V gene lost 5 bases and the J gene lost 7 bases, with 20 bases spanning the gap. Germline CDR1 SGHNT, CDR2 YENEEA. This CDR3 is built from 15 residues. The CDR3 sequence: CASSHNPGVDSEAFF. CDR3 DNA: TGTGCCAGCAGCCATAACCCCGGCGTGGACAGTGAAGCTTTCTTT.